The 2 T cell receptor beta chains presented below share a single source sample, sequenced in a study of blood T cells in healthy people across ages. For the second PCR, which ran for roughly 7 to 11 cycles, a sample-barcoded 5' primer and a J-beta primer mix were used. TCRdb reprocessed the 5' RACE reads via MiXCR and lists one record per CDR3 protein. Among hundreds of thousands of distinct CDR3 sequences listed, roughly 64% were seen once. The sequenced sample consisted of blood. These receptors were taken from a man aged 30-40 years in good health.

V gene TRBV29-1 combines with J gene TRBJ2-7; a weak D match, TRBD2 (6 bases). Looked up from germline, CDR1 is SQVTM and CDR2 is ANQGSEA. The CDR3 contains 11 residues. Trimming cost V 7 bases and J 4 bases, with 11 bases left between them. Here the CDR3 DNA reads TGCAGCGGGGGGGTGGCTTACGAGCAGTACTTC. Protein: CSGGVAYEQYF.

In nucleotides, the CDR3 is TGCAGCGTCATTAACACTGAAGCTTTCTTT. It codes for CSVINTEAFF. The rearrangement joins TRBV29-1 to TRBJ1-1, with unresolved D. Trimming shortened V by 6 bases and J by 2 bases, and 4 bases separated the two germline ends. This CDR3 region has 10 residues. Per the germline V gene, CDR1 is SQVTM and CDR2 is ANQGSEA.